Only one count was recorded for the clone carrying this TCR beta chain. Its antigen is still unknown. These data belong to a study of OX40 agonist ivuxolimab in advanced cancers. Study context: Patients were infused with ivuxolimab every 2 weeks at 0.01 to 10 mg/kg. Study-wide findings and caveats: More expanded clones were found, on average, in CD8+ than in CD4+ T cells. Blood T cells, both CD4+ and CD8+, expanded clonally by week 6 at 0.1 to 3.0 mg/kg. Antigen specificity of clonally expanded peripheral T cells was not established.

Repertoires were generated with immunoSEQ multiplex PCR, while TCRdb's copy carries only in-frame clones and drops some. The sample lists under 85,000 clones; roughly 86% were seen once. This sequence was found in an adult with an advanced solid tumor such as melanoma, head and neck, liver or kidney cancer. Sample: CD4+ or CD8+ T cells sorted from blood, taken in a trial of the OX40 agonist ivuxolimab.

CDR3 nucleotides: TGTGCCAGCAGTTTTGAGAGCGGGAGATTTTCCAATGAGCAGTTCTTC. Amino acid sequence: CASSFESGRFSNEQFF. This chain uses TRBV27 with TRBJ2-1, with 8 bases that match TRBD2. CDR1 is MNHEY, CDR2 SMNVEV, per germline (reference sequence). Trimming at V came to 3 bases and at J to 6 bases, leaving 10 bases not matched to a gene. This CDR3 has 16 residues.